This T cell receptor (beta chain) was recorded in a study of T cell responses to AZD1222 COVID-19 vaccine. The overall study: Pooled together were second doses at about 4 or about 12 weeks.

Only in-frame clones appear in the TCRdb table, and some are missing; sequencing was by immunoSEQ multiplex PCR. Among some 150,000 clones listed, 80% to 90% were seen once. In this sample, this clone turned up a few times. Germline V gene sequence: CDR1 WNHNN, CDR2 SYGVQD (reference sequence). V gave up 2 bases and J gave up 8 bases, with 7 bases separating them. The CDR3 length is 13 residues. Sequenced material: peripheral blood, taken on day 0 of AZD1222 vaccination. The chain combines TRBV10-1 with TRBJ1-6; D call uncertain. The TCR was taken from an adult in good health. CDR3 nucleotide sequence: TGCGCCAGCAGTGAGGGCGTCTATTCACCCCTCCACTTT. Amino acid sequence: CASSEGVYSPLHF.